This T cell receptor (beta chain) was observed in a study of blood T cell repertoires in COVID-19. Study overall: Acute and convalescent COVID-19 specimens originated in the United States, Italy and Spain. Sources were T cells, B-cell-depleted T cells, or PBMCs; the material itself was cDNA or gDNA.

Per the original methods: Estimates of nucleated cell counts were drawn from the amplification of reference gene primers. Libraries were prepared by immunoSEQ multiplex PCR; TCRdb keeps only in-frame clonotypes and omits some of them. That table furnishes V, J and clone size, whereas the DNA furnished D and trimming. In the table there are about 190,000 clones, roughly 73% of which are singletons. This CDR3 region has 15 residues. Looked up from germline, CDR1 is SNHLY and CDR2 is FYNNEI. V lost 4 bases and J lost 7; bases outside the gene matches: 7. The sequence was collected from a woman aged 80 or over with active or convalescent COVID-19. V and J are TRBV2 and TRBJ2-3; TRBD1 agrees at 11 bases. Sequencing was done on a sample of peripheral blood. The CDR3 nucleotides are TGTGCCAGCAGTGTTAGGACAGGGGGCGCGAATACGCAGTATTTT. It translates to CASSVRTGGANTQYF.